This section outlines one T cell receptor (beta chain) sequence together with its context. This specimen belongs to a study of T cell responses to AZD1222 COVID-19 vaccine. After removal of 0 bases from V and 8 bases from J, the junction contained 7 bases not matched to a gene. This CDR3 is built from 16 residues. The germline CDR1 and CDR2 sequences are KGHSH and LQKENI. TCRdb keeps only in-frame clones here, not all; method: immunoSEQ multiplex PCR. The profile shows about 170,000 clones, approximately 90% of them singletons. The rearrangement links TRBV18 to TRBJ1-2; 12 bases fit TRBD1. The sequencing used peripheral blood, collected on day 0 of AZD1222 vaccination. This receptor was taken from an adult in good health. CDR3 coding DNA: TGTGCCAGCTCACCACCGTCGGGACAGGGGGCTCGGGGCTACACCTTC. Residues: CASSPPSGQGARGYTF.